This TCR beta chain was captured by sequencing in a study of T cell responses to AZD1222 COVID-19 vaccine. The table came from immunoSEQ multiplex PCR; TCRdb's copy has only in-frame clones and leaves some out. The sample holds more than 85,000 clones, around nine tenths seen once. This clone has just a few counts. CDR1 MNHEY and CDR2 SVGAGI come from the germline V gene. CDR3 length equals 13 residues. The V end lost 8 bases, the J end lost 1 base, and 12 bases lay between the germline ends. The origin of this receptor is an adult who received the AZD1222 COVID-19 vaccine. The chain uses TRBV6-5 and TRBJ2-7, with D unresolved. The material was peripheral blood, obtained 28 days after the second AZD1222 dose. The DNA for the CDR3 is TGTGCCAGCGGCATCTTGGGATCCTACGAGCAGTACTTC. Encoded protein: CASGILGSYEQYF.